This T cell receptor beta chain was captured by sequencing in a study of T cells in narcolepsy. The repertoire was sequenced with immunoSEQ multiplex PCR; TCRdb's copy has only in-frame clones and lacks some. The top ten hold around 1.3% of the sample, which has tens of thousands of clones, about 87% seen once. Germline loops: CDR1 MNHNY, CDR2 SVGAGI (reference sequence). The CDR3 is made up of 16 amino acids. V lost 5 bases and J lost 3; bases outside the gene matches: 8. This clone was seen only once. Other DNA sequences in this specimen translate into the identical CDR3. The sequence derives from a human donor with narcolepsy. The gene calls are TRBV6-6 and TRBJ2-2; 8 bases match TRBD1. The sequencing sample was made of CD45RA- memory CD4+ T cells from PBMCs. CDR3 in amino acids: CASSPPGQGHTGELFF. Here the CDR3 DNA reads TGTGCCAGCAGTCCTCCAGGACAGGGCCACACCGGGGAGCTGTTTTTT.